The rows below give T cell receptor beta chains drawn from one sample of a study of PD-1 blockade in classical Hodgkin lymphoma. Produced via immunoSEQ multiplex PCR; TCRdb's table is partial and in-frame only. The table shows about 4,200 clones, with roughly 78% occurring only once. Sequenced here: peripheral blood mononuclear cells (PBMCs), sampled at baseline. The receptor set was obtained from a human donor with classical Hodgkin lymphoma. Each CDR3 is given with its conserved first and last residue. Each record gives: J gene, D gene, V gene, CDR3 protein. D genes are given only for firm matches.

>TRBJ2-5|TRBD2|TRBV15
CATSRDQGLAGEETQYF
>TRBJ2-5|.|TRBV27
CASSLSETQYF
>TRBJ2-2|TRBD2|TRBV7-2
CASSKTSGGAGELFF
>TRBJ2-2|.|TRBV6-5
CASNRQKNTGELFF
>TRBJ1-1|.|TRBV6-5
CASSQGMTEAFF
>TRBJ1-5|.|TRBV15
CATSRDGGAQPQHF
>TRBJ2-7|TRBD2|TRBV27
CASSITGTSDPYEQYF
>TRBJ2-5|.|TRBV19
CASSIDLTDREETQYF
>TRBJ2-7|.|TRBV6-4
CASSWPGDRGRYEQYF
>TRBJ2-1|.|TRBV27
CASSTGETYNEQFF
>TRBJ2-7|.|TRBV6-5
CASTGRSTSYEQYF